A single sample is the source of the 5 T cell receptor beta chains below, sequenced in a study of shared clonotypes between healthy human individuals. Generated by immunoSEQ multiplex PCR, the TCRdb table keeps only in-frame clones and is missing some. The sample records about 380,000 clones, approximately 97% being singletons. The sequencing sample was made of memory CD8+ T cells sorted from blood. Subset: CD45RO+ cells pooled with CCR7-negative TemRA cells. The origin of the receptors is a man younger than 45 in good health.

The chain carries TRBV2 and TRBJ1-6; the D is unclear. The CDR3 sequence is 13 residues long. The V and J ends lost 1 base and 14 bases respectively, with 12 bases between them. Germline-derived CDR1 and CDR2 are SNHLY and FYNNEI. The DNA for the CDR3 is TGTGCCAGCAGTGAAGAGGTGGCTACGGCCCTCCACTTT. Translating it yields CASSEEVATALHF.

The chain links TRBV7-4 to TRBJ2-7; 12 bases map to TRBD2. The CDR3 runs 18 residues. CDR1 SGHVT and CDR2 SQSDAQ come from the germline V gene. V trimming: 4 bases; J trimming: 5 bases; junction bases outside the gene matches: 15. CDR3 residues: CASSSTGILTSGRNEQYF. Here the CDR3 DNA reads TGTGCCAGCAGCTCGACAGGGATTTTAACTAGCGGGAGGAACGAGCAGTACTTC.

The CDR3 DNA sequence: TGTGCCAGCACCAGCCCTAATACAGGGTTCCGGGGCTACACCTTC. Translated: CASTSPNTGFRGYTF. The genes are TRBV2 and TRBJ1-2, with D possibly matching TRBD1 (6 bases). The CDR3 consists of 15 residues. V lost 7 bases, J lost 8 bases, and 23 bases lay in between. The germline V gene has CDR1 SNHLY and CDR2 FYNNEI.

The V gene is TRBV5-1, the J gene TRBJ2-7; maybe TRBD2 (6 bases). Germline values: CDR1 SGHRS, CDR2 YFSETQ. The CDR3 covers 15 residues. V gave up 0 bases and J gave up 0 bases, with 10 bases separating them. In DNA form, the CDR3 reads TGCGCCAGCAGCTTGGTGGGGGAGGCCTCCTACGAGCAGTACTTC. Translating gives CASSLVGEASYEQYF.

The chain has TRBV19 and TRBJ1-1, with D maybe TRBD1 (5 bases). This CDR3 is 14 amino acids long. Trimming pared 5 bases from V and 0 bases from J, leaving 10 bases between. CDR1 is LNHDA, CDR2 SQIVND, per germline (reference sequence). CDR3 bases: TGTGCCAGTAGTTCGGGGCTCATGAACACTGAAGCTTTCTTT. This encodes CASSSGLMNTEAFF. Complete variable domain (other parts from reference TRBV19 and TRBJ1-1): DGGITQSPKYLFRKEGQNVTLSCEQNLNHDAMYWYRQDPGQGLRLIYYSQIVNDFQKGDIAEGYSVSREKKESFPLTVTSAQKNPTAFYLCASSSGLMNTEAFFGQGTRLTVV.